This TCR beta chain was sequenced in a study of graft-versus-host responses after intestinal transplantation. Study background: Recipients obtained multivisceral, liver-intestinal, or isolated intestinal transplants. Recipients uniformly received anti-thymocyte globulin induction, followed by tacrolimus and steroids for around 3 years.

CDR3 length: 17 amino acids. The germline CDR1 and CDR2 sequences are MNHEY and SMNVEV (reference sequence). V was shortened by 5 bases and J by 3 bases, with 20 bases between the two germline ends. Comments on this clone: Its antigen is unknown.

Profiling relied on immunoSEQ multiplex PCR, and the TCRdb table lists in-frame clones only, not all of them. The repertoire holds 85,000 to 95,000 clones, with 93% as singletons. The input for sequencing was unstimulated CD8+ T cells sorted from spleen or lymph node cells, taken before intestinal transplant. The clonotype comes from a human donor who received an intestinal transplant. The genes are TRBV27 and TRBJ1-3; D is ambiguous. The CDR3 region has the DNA TGTGCCAGCAGTCCCTCCCCATGGGAGGCAAGTGGAAACACCATATATTTT. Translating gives CASSPSPWEASGNTIYF.